One and the same sample provided the 24 T cell receptor beta chains below, sequenced in a study of cytomegalovirus exposure and HLA in healthy donors. This PCR relied on a set of 60 Vbeta primers and 13 Jbeta primers. Sequencing was performed with immunoSEQ multiplex PCR; in TCRdb, only in-frame clones are kept and a portion is missing. The sample lists under 150,000 clones, around 80% seen once, with around 1.8% in the top ten. Sequences were obtained from PBMCs. All receptors derive from a woman in her fifties or sixties in good health and CMV-seronegative.

The rearrangement links TRBV27 to TRBJ2-3; tentative D call: TRBD2 (6 bases). Between the trimmed V and J ends, which lost 8 bases and 0 bases, there was a span of 15 bases. The CDR3 sequence is 15 residues long. Per germline, CDR1 MNHEY and CDR2 SMNVEV (reference sequence). The CDR3 region has the DNA TGTGCCAGCCCCCGAAGGGACTTTAGCACAGATACGCAGTATTTT. Encoded protein: CASPRRDFSTDTQYF.

This clone was observed a single time. The chain combines TRBV6-1 with TRBJ2-7, with TRBD1 identical over 7 bases. Trimming removed 7 bases from V and 4 bases from J; junction bases left unmatched: 10. Germline CDR1 and CDR2: MNHNS and SASEGT. CDR3 size: 14 residues. The CDR3 coding sequence is TGTGCCAGCATCCGAGAGACAGGGCTGTACGAGCAGTACGTC. It codes for CASIRETGLYEQYV.

The gene calls are TRBV7-6 and TRBJ2-7; possibly TRBD2 for D (6 bases). The CDR3 is 13 amino acids. Trimming removed 7 bases from V and 0 bases from J, with 10 bases in between. Germline CDR1 and CDR2: SGHVS and FNYEAQ. The CDR3 DNA reads TGTGCCAGCAACCCTAGCGTCTCCTACGAGCAGTACTTC. Translation gives CASNPSVSYEQYF. Complete variable domain (other parts from reference TRBV7-6 and TRBJ2-7): GAGVSQSPRYKVTKRGQDVALRCDPISGHVSLYWYRQALGQGPEFLTYFNYEAQQDKSGLPNDRFSAERPEGSISTLTIQRTEQRDSAMYRCASNPSVSYEQYFGPGTRLTVT.

The chain uses TRBV28 and TRBJ2-7; 8 bases fit TRBD1. The CDR3 totals 14 residues. Looked up from germline, CDR1 is MDHEN and CDR2 is SYDVKM. The V segment lost 2 bases and the J segment 3 bases; nucleotides outside the gene matches: 3. Here the CDR3 DNA reads TGTGCCAGCAGTTTAGCAGGGGGCGTCTACGAGCAGTACTTC. This encodes CASSLAGGVYEQYF. The variable domain in full, completed from reference TRBV28 and TRBJ2-7, reads DVKVTQSSRYLVKRTGEKVFLECVQDMDHENMFWYRQDPGLGLRLIYFSYDVKMKEKGDIPEGYSVSREKKERFSLILESASTNQTSMYLCASSLAGGVYEQYFGPGTRLTVT.

This clone appeared a few times. Additional DNA sequences in this sample encode the identical CDR3. This rearrangement joins TRBV28 to TRBJ1-2, with D maybe TRBD1 (6 bases). The CDR3 runs to 13 residues. Trimming took 2 bases from V and 3 from J, leaving 7 bases between them. Germline lookup yields CDR1 MDHEN and CDR2 SYDVKM. In DNA, the CDR3 is TGTGCCAGCAGTTTACCAGGGGACTATGGCTACACCTTC. Translated: CASSLPGDYGYTF.

The CDR3 coding sequence is TGTGCCTGGAGGGCAGGGGGCGAAAAACTGTTTTTT. This encodes CAWRAGGEKLFF. The chain links TRBV30 to TRBJ1-4, with TRBD1 matching over 8 bases. Trimming cost V 3 bases and J 8 bases; bases outside gene matches: 2. Germline CDR1 GTSNPN, CDR2 SVGIG (reference sequence). CDR3 length: 12 residues. The full variable domain, rest sourced from reference TRBV30 and TRBJ1-4, is SQTIHQWPATLVQPVGSPLSLECTVEGTSNPNLYWYRQAAGRGLQLLFYSVGIGQISSEVPQNLSASRPQDRQFILSSKKLLLSDSGFYLCAWRAGGEKLFFGSGTQLSVL.

The CDR3 sequence: CASSLPLGVNEQFF. The CDR3 nucleotides are TGTGCCAGCAGCTTACCCCTGGGCGTAAATGAGCAGTTCTTC. The chain employs TRBV13 and TRBJ2-1; no clear D. Trimming took off 2 bases at V and 7 bases at J, with 12 bases between the two ends. Germline V gene data show CDR1 as PRHDT and CDR2 as FYEKMQ (reference sequence). The CDR3 spans 14 residues. Supplemented by reference TRBV13 and TRBJ2-1, the full variable domain reads AAGVIQSPRHLIKEKRETATLKCYPIPRHDTVYWYQQGPGQDPQFLISFYEKMQSDKGSIPDRFSAQQFSDYHSELNMSSLELGDSALYFCASSLPLGVNEQFFGPGTRLTVL.

The V and J genes are TRBV7-8 and TRBJ2-7, with a tentative D call TRBD2 (5 bases). V was trimmed by 6 bases and J by 0 bases, leaving 9 bases between them. Germline lookup yields CDR1 SGHVS and CDR2 FQNEAQ. There are 13 residues in the CDR3. CDR3 nucleotide sequence: TGTGCCAGCAGGAGCGGAGGCTCCTACGAGCAGTACGTC. This codes for CASRSGGSYEQYV.

The V gene is TRBV7-9, the J gene TRBJ1-2, with D hard to call. CDR1 SEHNR and CDR2 FQNEAQ come from the germline V gene (reference sequence). The CDR3 runs to 14 residues. The V end lost 4 bases, the J end lost 8 bases, and 17 bases lay between the germline ends. CDR3 in DNA: TGTGCCAGCAGCTACCCCGGGGAGACCGAGGGCTACACCTTC. Residues: CASSYPGETEGYTF.

This clone was seen just once. This chain uses TRBV5-8 with TRBJ2-7, with a weak D call TRBD1 (6 bases). CDR1 is SGHTS and CDR2 is YDEGEE in the germline V gene. V lost 2 bases and J lost 6, with 15 bases in between. The CDR3 is 14 residues long. The CDR3 sequence is CASSFGQSLSEQYV. CDR3 bases: TGTGCCAGCAGCTTTGGACAGTCTCTATCCGAGCAGTACGTC.

V gene TRBV5-1 combines with J gene TRBJ2-1; no reliable D call. Germline CDR1 and CDR2: SGHRS and YFSETQ. V lost 0 bases and J lost 2, with 9 bases in between. This CDR3 is built from 15 residues. The CDR3 here is CASSLEEIPYNEQFF. CDR3 nucleotide sequence: TGCGCCAGCAGCTTGGAGGAGATCCCCTACAATGAGCAGTTCTTC. Variable domain in full (rest from reference TRBV5-1 and TRBJ2-1): KAGVTQTPRYLIKTRGQQVTLSCSPISGHRSVSWYQQTPGQGLQFLFEYFSETQRNKGNFPGRFSGRQFSNSRSEMNVSTLELGDSALYLCASSLEEIPYNEQFFGPGTRLTVL.

This chain joins TRBV6-1 and TRBJ1-5; tentative D call: TRBD1 (6 bases). Between the trimmed V and J ends, which lost 6 bases and 1 base, there was a span of 13 bases. The CDR3 contains 15 residues. Germline V gene data show CDR1 as MNHNS and CDR2 as SASEGT. CDR3 DNA: TGTGCCAGCAGCCGGGGGGGGGCGAGCAATCAGCCCCAGCATTTT. Its translation: CASSRGGASNQPQHF.

This clone showed up just a few times. V is TRBV4-2 and J is TRBJ1-4; D remains unclear. V was trimmed by 6 bases and J by 2 bases, leaving 16 bases between them. CDR3 length equals 16 residues. CDR1 and CDR2 (germline): LGHNA, YNFKEQ. CDR3: CASSPVAGRTNEKLFF. The CDR3 DNA sequence: TGTGCCAGCAGTCCCGTGGCGGGCCGGACTAATGAAAAACTGTTTTTT.

This chain uses TRBV19 with TRBJ1-2; no clear D. The CDR3 length is 12 residues. Between the trimmed V and J ends, which lost 6 bases and 0 bases, there was a span of 5 bases. Germline assignment: CDR1 LNHDA and CDR2 SQIVND (reference sequence). The CDR3, as DNA: TGTGCCAGTAGCTTAGCTAACTATGGCTACACCTTC. Its translation: CASSLANYGYTF.

A few counts support this clone. The chain couples TRBV28 to TRBJ2-6, with 7 bases aligning to TRBD1. Trimming took 5 bases from V and 4 from J; bases not matched to a gene: 8. The CDR3 loop spans 16 amino acids. Germline assignment: CDR1 MDHEN and CDR2 SYDVKM. The CDR3 region is CASSPGQISGANVLTF. The CDR3 DNA reads TGTGCCAGCAGTCCGGGACAGATCTCCGGGGCCAACGTCCTGACTTTC.

In its sample, this clone was seen a few times. This chain uses TRBV28 with TRBJ1-1, with 7 bases matching TRBD1. Germline V gene data show CDR1 as MDHEN and CDR2 as SYDVKM. CDR3 length equals 14 residues. The V segment lost 5 bases and the J segment 0 bases; nucleotides outside the gene matches: 3. The CDR3 sequence is CASSLTGLNTEAFF. The DNA of the CDR3 is TGTGCCAGCAGTCTGACAGGGTTGAACACTGAAGCTTTCTTT.

This sequence joins TRBV19 and TRBJ1-1, with D possibly being TRBD1 (5 bases). CDR3 length: 13 amino acids. V was pared by 6 bases and J by 1 base, with 9 bases between. Germline CDR1 reads LNHDA; CDR2 reads SQIVND (reference sequence). In DNA form, the CDR3 reads TGTGCCAGTAGGGGGGGGGAGAACACTGAAGCTTTCTTT. It specifies CASRGGENTEAFF.

J is TRBJ2-5 and V is TRBV5-1, with 9 positions matching TRBD1. With V trimmed by 4 bases and J by 5 bases, 6 bases remained unmatched. The CDR3 sequence is 14 residues long. The germline V gene has CDR1 SGHRS and CDR2 YFSETQ. The CDR3 DNA reads TGCGCCAGCAGCAGGGACAGGGCCCGGGAGACCCAGTACTTC. Its translation is CASSRDRARETQYF.

The rearrangement links TRBV4-1 to TRBJ2-5, with 12 bases fitting TRBD2. The CDR3 length is 19 residues. Germline V gene sequence: CDR1 MGHRA, CDR2 YSYEKL. V shed 0 bases, J shed 0 bases, and the junction held 8 bases outside the gene matches. This chain's CDR3 is CASSQDRLAGDLYQETQYF. CDR3 nucleotide sequence: TGCGCCAGCAGCCAAGATCGACTAGCGGGAGATCTGTACCAAGAGACCCAGTACTTC.

The gene calls are TRBV9 and TRBJ1-2, with 7 bases lining up with TRBD1. This CDR3 comprises 15 residues. V lost 3 bases to trimming and J lost 6 bases; unmatched junction nucleotides: 11. CDR1 and CDR2 from the germline V gene are SGDLS and YYNGEE. This CDR3 reads CASSGGTALGDGYTF. CDR3 bases: TGTGCCAGCAGCGGCGGGACAGCCCTGGGGGATGGCTACACCTTC.

In this sample, this clone turned up once. V and J are TRBV10-3 and TRBJ2-1; 12 nucleotides agree with TRBD2. This CDR3 has 17 amino acids. Germline lookup yields CDR1 ENHRY and CDR2 SYGVKD. V dropped 11 bases and J dropped 5; count of bases not matched to a gene: 16. The CDR3 DNA sequence: TGTGCCGTCACTGGGACTAGCGGGCTCGGTCTCAACAATGAGCAGTTCTTC. Translating gives CAVTGTSGLGLNNEQFF.

This chain joins TRBV19 and TRBJ1-5; 7 nucleotides align to TRBD1. The germline V gene has CDR1 LNHDA and CDR2 SQIVND (reference sequence). There are 15 residues in the CDR3. Trimming at V came to 9 bases and at J to 0 bases, leaving 8 bases not matched to a gene. The CDR3 loop reads CASLTGDPSNQPQHF. The CDR3 region has the DNA TGTGCCAGCCTAACAGGGGATCCTAGCAATCAGCCCCAGCATTTT.

Details on this clone: Mismatch with germline at one junction end may stem from a read error. This chain uses TRBV29-1 with TRBJ1-2; 10 bases line up with TRBD1. Germline values: CDR1 SQVTM, CDR2 ANQGSEA. There are 12 residues in the CDR3. CDR3 region: CSVDVTGGRYPF. The CDR3 DNA is TGCAGCGTTGATGTGACAGGGGGCCGATACCCCTTC. The variable domain in full, with the rest retrieved from reference TRBV29-1 and TRBJ1-2, is SAVISQKPSRDICQRGTSLTIQCQVDSQVTMMFWYRQQPGQSLTLIATANQGSEATYESGFVIDKFPISRPNLTFSTLTVSNMSPEDSSIYLCSVDVTGGRYPFGSGTRLTVV.

V is TRBV19 and J is TRBJ2-6, with D maybe TRBD1 (6 bases). Trimming took 4 bases from V and 0 from J, leaving 19 bases between them. This CDR3 has 19 amino acids. CDR1 and CDR2 (germline): LNHDA, SQIVND (reference sequence). Here the CDR3 reads CASSKGPGQSSSGANVLTF. CDR3 coding DNA: TGTGCCAGTAGTAAAGGGCCAGGACAGTCCAGCTCTGGGGCCAACGTCCTGACTTTC.